This TCR beta chain derives from a study of T cells expressing NK-cell markers. TCRdb reprocessed the 5' RACE reads; each CDR3 protein has one entry and no DNA is given. This table lists a few hundred thousand distinct CDR3 sequences. Germline values: CDR1 KGHDR, CDR2 SFDVKD. The CDR3 consists of 12 residues. This clonotype was sampled from a man between 18 and 69 years old in good health. This chain links TRBV24-1 with TRBJ1-2. Specimen: blood T cells: a sorted CD56 or NKG2C T cell subset, CD4+ or CD8+ T cells, or bulk PBMC T cells (not recorded which). The CDR3 reads CATSDSGVGYTF.